The 9 T cell receptor beta chains listed next were all sequenced from one sample in a study of regulatory T cells in long-lasting Graves disease (dated by TCRdb to 2020 to 2023). Explained via the paper, the time point label denotes: persistent/refractory GD, antithyroid drugs over 5 years with positive TRAb. RNA was extracted from PBMCs in TRIzol for both TCR sequencing and RNA sequencing. Library method: multiplex PCR. The listed sequencing device is Illumina HiSeq 4000. CDR3 regions were amplified by Arm-PCR with iRepertoire HTBI primers to construct TCR beta libraries. TCRdb took the public reads, trimmed them with fastp at Q25, ran MiXCR for clone calling and kept in-frame beta chains. Each entry is one CDR3 protein sequence, shown with its most common DNA and genes. The sample data list about 470,000 distinct CDR3 sequences, and 20% of these were observed just once. The top ten hold 7.8% of the sample.

This specimen was peripheral blood mononuclear cells (PBMCs), taken when the disease was refractory, from a patient treated with antithyroid drugs. The receptor source for this set is a female donor with Graves disease.

This clonotype was detected ten times or more. The rearrangement links TRBV20-1 to TRBJ2-6; D gene uncertain. Trimming removed 3 bases from V and 3 bases from J, with 9 bases in between. Germline assignment: CDR1 DFQATT and CDR2 SNEGSKA (reference sequence). The CDR3 has 14 amino acids. The DNA of the CDR3 is TGCAGTGCTAGGAGTGGGGTTGGGGCCAACGTCCTGACTTTC. Amino acid sequence: CSARSGVGANVLTF.

Ten or more counts support this clonotype. The rearrangement links TRBV5-4 to TRBJ2-7; 7 nucleotides align to TRBD2. Germline lookup yields CDR1 SGHNT and CDR2 YYREEE (reference sequence). The CDR3 sequence is 14 residues long. V shed 3 bases and J 5 bases; nucleotides not matched to a gene: 8. The CDR3 sequence is CASSSAGRENEQYF. Here the CDR3 DNA reads TGTGCCAGCAGCTCAGCGGGAAGAGAAAACGAGCAGTACTTC.

This clonotype was seen repeatedly, ten times or more. V gene TRBV10-1 combines with J gene TRBJ2-5, with 14 bases fitting TRBD2. With 6 bases clipped from V and 4 bases from J, the junction kept 10 bases outside the gene matches. This CDR3 contains 17 residues. Germline lookup yields CDR1 WNHNN and CDR2 SYGVQD (reference sequence). CDR3 amino acids: CASSPGTSGSSGETQYF. The CDR3 coding sequence is TGCGCCAGCAGCCCCGGGACTAGCGGGAGCAGTGGAGAGACCCAGTACTTC.

The table lists this clonotype with a few counts. Being one base from a much bigger clone, this may be a read error. The chain joins TRBV12-3 or TRBV12-4 to TRBJ1-6, with D perhaps matching TRBD1 (6 bases). The CDR3 has 14 residues. Trimming pared 2 bases from V and 7 bases from J, leaving 9 bases between. Here the CDR3 DNA reads TGTGCCAGCAGTTTACAGGGGTGGAATTCACCCCTCCACTTT. This translates into CASSLQGWNSPLHF.

The sample holds a few counts of this clonotype. The gene calls are TRBV12-5 and TRBJ1-2; weak D call: TRBD1 (5 bases). The CDR3 totals 12 residues. The V end lost 7 bases, the J end lost 10 bases, and 16 bases lay between the germline ends. CDR1 LGHNT and CDR2 FRNRAP come from the germline V gene. The CDR3 sequence is CASARDRTDYTF. In nucleotides, the CDR3 is TGTGCTAGTGCTCGGGACCGAACGGACTACACCTTC.

V gene TRBV12-3 or TRBV12-4 combines with J gene TRBJ2-4, with 8 bases lining up with TRBD2. CDR3 length equals 18 residues. V shed 4 bases, J shed 3 bases, and the junction held 14 bases outside the gene matches. For the CDR3, the DNA is TGTGCCAGCAGTTCCCGGGGGGGGTGGGCCTTAGGCAAAAACATTCAGTACTTC. This translates into CASSSRGGWALGKNIQYF.

This clonotype has a count of ten or more. The gene calls are TRBV27 and TRBJ1-1; D is undetermined. Germline CDR1 reads MNHEY; CDR2 reads SMNVEV (reference sequence). Trimming left V 4 bases short and J 6 bases short, with 18 bases between. This CDR3 is 15 amino acids long. The CDR3 region has the DNA TGTGCCAGCAGTTCCCCCCGTACCCGAAAACCTGAAGCTTTCTTT. Translation gives CASSSPRTRKPEAFF.

This clonotype was recorded a few times. The CDR3 coding sequence is TGTGCCAGCAGGCCAAGGGGGATCCGTGAAGCTTTCTTT. Its protein is CASRPRGIREAFF. The V and J genes are TRBV3-1 and TRBJ1-1; possibly TRBD1 for D (6 bases). The germline V gene encodes CDR1 LGHDT and CDR2 YNNKEL (reference sequence). V dropped 6 bases and J dropped 7 bases, with 15 bases sitting between them. This CDR3 has 13 amino acids.

This clonotype was seen ten or more times. The chain employs TRBV12-3 or TRBV12-4 and TRBJ1-2; unclear D gene. V was trimmed by 3 bases and J by 1 base, leaving 12 bases between them. The CDR3 has 15 residues. In nucleotides, the CDR3 is TGTGCCAGCAGTTTGGCCGGATCCATTAACTATGGCTACACCTTC. Translating gives CASSLAGSINYGYTF.